This T cell receptor (beta chain) was recorded in a study of cytomegalovirus exposure and HLA in healthy donors. Primers: 60 Vbeta forward and 13 Jbeta reverse. The method was immunoSEQ multiplex PCR; TCRdb's version includes in-frame clones alone and lacks a portion of them. The table has about 110,000 clones, 75% to 90% seen once. Sequences were obtained from PBMCs. This TCR derives from a middle-aged man in good health and CMV-seronegative.

CDR3 sequence reads: CASSWSPGANTGELFF. The CDR3, as DNA: TGCGCCAGCAGCTGGTCCCCGGGGGCGAACACCGGGGAGCTGTTTTTT. This chain joins TRBV5-1 and TRBJ2-2; D is possibly TRBD2 (6 bases). Looked up from germline, CDR1 is SGHRS and CDR2 is YFSETQ. V dropped 3 bases and J dropped 0 bases, with 12 bases sitting between them. The CDR3 runs to 16 residues.